This T cell receptor beta chain was found in a study of HIV-infected patients and healthy controls (dated by TCRdb to the mid-2010s). The germline V gene (reference sequence) provides CDR1 LNHDA and CDR2 SQIVND. The CDR3, from cysteine to phenylalanine, totals 19 residues. Kept here is only the CDR3 DNA, which spans 57 bases and is read in frame from base 1. Here V drops 3 bases and J drops 0 bases, and the junction holds 5 bases not matched to any gene. This clonotype appeared a single time. Its antigen target is currently unknown. The input lacks base qualities; no much larger clone sits a single base away. One read alone is a weak basis. Libraries were made using 5' RACE. The sequencer was an Illumina MiSeq. The raw public reads went through TCRdb reprocessing: fastp at Q25, MiXCR clone calling, in-frame beta chains kept. Identical CDR3 protein sequences are pooled into one entry, listed with their most common genes and DNA. This sample holds roughly 20,000 distinct CDR3 sequences; roughly 20% were observed only once. 33% of the sample lies in the top ten.

This receptor was obtained from a human donor in good health. The receptor chain draws on TRBV19 and TRBJ2-1; 16 bases in between match TRBD2. Source material: CD8+ T cells from blood. The CDR3: CASSMGLAGGVSSYNEQFF. The DNA reads TGTGCCAGTAGTATGGGACTAGCGGGGGGGGTGAGCTCCTACAATGAGCAGTTCTTC.